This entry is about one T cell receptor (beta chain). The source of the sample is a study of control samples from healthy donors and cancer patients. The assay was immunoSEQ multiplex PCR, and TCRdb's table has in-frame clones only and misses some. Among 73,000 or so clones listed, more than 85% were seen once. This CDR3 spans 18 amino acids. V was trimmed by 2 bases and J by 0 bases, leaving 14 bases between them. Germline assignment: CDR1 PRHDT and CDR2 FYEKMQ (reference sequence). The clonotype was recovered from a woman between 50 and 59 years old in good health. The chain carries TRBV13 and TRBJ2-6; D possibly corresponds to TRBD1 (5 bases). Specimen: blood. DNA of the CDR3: TGTGCCAGCAGCTTATCAGGGCGTATCTACTCTGGGGCCAACGTCCTGACTTTC. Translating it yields CASSLSGRIYSGANVLTF.